The rows below give T cell receptor beta chains drawn from one sample of a study of early T cells in non-severe SARS-CoV-2 infection. TCRdb called the 5' RACE reads again in MiXCR, with one record for every CDR3 protein. Of some 77,000 distinct CDR3 sequences in the sample, around 9.9% are singletons; the top ten hold approximately 4.9%. The sample comprised whole blood. The source is an adult who was a healthcare worker with PCR-confirmed SARS-CoV-2 infection or an uninfected control (not recorded which). The CDR3 runs from the conserved cysteine through the conserved F or W. The D gene is left open where the match is weak. The size field is filled for only some rows; it gives once, few, many or a size class.

>TRBV29-1|TRBD2|many|TRBJ2-1
CSGTSGSWNEQFF
TGCAGCGGTACTAGCGGGAGTTGGAATGAGCAGTTCTTC
>TRBV10-3|.|.|TRBJ2-3
CAISLGSTDTQYF
TGTGCCATCAGCCTAGGGTCGACAGATACGCAGTATTTT
>TRBV6-1|.|few|TRBJ2-4
CASSEATNQYF
TGTGCCAGCAGTGAAGCTACTAACCAGTACTTC
>TRBV28|.|few|TRBJ2-1
CATWKSSYNEQFF
TGTGCCACTTGGAAGAGCTCCTACAATGAGCAGTTCTTC
>TRBV6-2/TRBV6-3|.|many|TRBJ2-1
CASSYTRVVGYNEQFF
TGTGCCAGCAGTTACACCCGGGTAGTGGGGTACAATGAGCAGTTCTTC
>TRBV10-3|TRBD1|.|TRBJ2-7
CAISWDSYYEQYF
TGTGCCATCAGCTGGGACAGCTACTACGAGCAGTACTTC
>TRBV7-2|.|.|TRBJ2-7
CASSLVLGGGEQYF
TGTGCCAGCAGCTTAGTACTAGGTGGCGGGGAGCAGTACTTC
>TRBV27|.|many|TRBJ1-5
CASSAPYQPQHF
TGTGCCAGCAGTGCCCCATATCAGCCCCAGCATTTT
>TRBV20-1|.|many|TRBJ2-7
CSARARRIGDEQYF
TGCAGTGCTAGGGCTCGGAGAATCGGAGACGAGCAGTACTTC
>TRBV21-1|.|.|TRBJ2-4
CASSKGSGRQYF
TGTGCCAGCAGCAAAGGGTCCGGTCGTCAGTACTTC
>TRBV27|TRBD1|.|TRBJ1-4
CASSWGQGGKLFF
TGTGCCAGCAGTTGGGGACAGGGGGGAAAACTGTTTTTT
>TRBV7-3|TRBD2|many|TRBJ2-1
CASSLMTSPYNEQFF
TGTGCCAGCAGCTTAATGACTAGCCCCTACAATGAGCAGTTCTTC
>TRBV28|.|.|TRBJ2-3
CASSTRLGSTDTQYF
TGTGCCAGCAGCACTCGCCTGGGGAGCACAGATACGCAGTATTTT
>TRBV3-1|.|.|TRBJ2-3
CASSPGRDTQYF
TGTGCCAGCAGCCCCGGGCGGGATACGCAGTATTTT
>TRBV7-9|.|few|TRBJ2-2
CASSLMLPHYPGELFF
TGTGCCAGCAGTTTAATGCTGCCCCACTACCCCGGGGAGCTGTTTTTT
>TRBV24-1|TRBD1|.|TRBJ2-1
CATSDLRFGTGINEQFF
TGTGCCACCAGTGATTTACGGTTTGGGACAGGGATTAATGAGCAGTTCTTC
>TRBV7-9|.|few|TRBJ2-7
CASGRGGTYEQYF
TGTGCCAGCGGACGAGGGGGGACCTACGAGCAGTACTTC
>TRBV3-1|TRBD2|few|TRBJ2-2
CASSPLAGSHTGELFF
TGTGCCAGCAGCCCCCTAGCGGGGTCCCACACCGGGGAGCTGTTTTTT
>TRBV11-2|.|.|TRBJ2-1
CASTQGFEQFF
TGTGCCAGCACGCAGGGTTTTGAGCAGTTCTTC
>TRBV7-8|.|.|TRBJ2-7
CASSLVPTSEQYF
TGTGCCAGCAGCTTAGTACCCACTAGCGAGCAGTACTTC
>TRBV6-1|TRBD2|many|TRBJ2-7
CAGTRGVGYEQYF
TGTGCCGGCACCCGGGGGGTGGGGTACGAGCAGTACTTC
>TRBV5-5|TRBD1|.|TRBJ1-4
CASSLDDRGAEKLFF
TGTGCCAGCAGCTTGGACGACAGGGGTGCGGAAAAACTGTTTTTT
>TRBV20-1|.|many|TRBJ2-5
CSAGQGAPETQYF
TGCAGTGCGGGGCAGGGAGCACCGGAGACCCAGTACTTC
>TRBV5-4|.|few|TRBJ1-1
CASSPGIGEVTEAFF
TGTGCCAGCAGCCCGGGTATAGGGGAGGTCACTGAAGCTTTCTTT
>TRBV5-1|.|few|TRBJ2-4
CASSYGGSWLNIQYF
TGCGCCAGCAGCTATGGGGGTAGCTGGTTGAACATTCAGTACTTC
>TRBV20-1|.|.|TRBJ2-7
CSARPDSYEQYF
TGCAGTGCTAGACCGGACTCCTACGAGCAGTACTTC
>TRBV6-1|.|few|TRBJ2-1
CASSPLGSLSNEQFF
TGTGCCAGTTCCCCACTTGGGAGTCTCTCAAATGAGCAGTTCTTC
>TRBV12-3/TRBV12-4|.|.|TRBJ1-5
CASSLGRTNQPQHF
TGTGCCAGCAGTTTAGGCAGGACCAATCAGCCCCAGCATTTT
>TRBV5-4|.|many|TRBJ2-1
CASSTPGYNEQFF
TGTGCCAGCAGCACCCCAGGGTACAATGAGCAGTTCTTC
>TRBV7-9|TRBD1|few|TRBJ1-4
CASSLSGGLEEKLFF
TGTGCCAGCAGCTTATCAGGGGGCCTTGAGGAAAAACTGTTTTTT
>TRBV30|TRBD1|many|TRBJ1-2
CAWSRAGGFDGYTF
TGTGCCTGGAGTAGGGCAGGGGGCTTTGATGGCTACACCTTC
>TRBV15|.|many|TRBJ2-3
CATGRRESTDTQYF
TGTGCCACCGGGCGACGGGAGAGCACAGATACGCAGTATTTT
>TRBV6-5|.|many|TRBJ2-1
CASSPDANNEQFF
TGTGCCAGCAGCCCTGATGCAAACAATGAGCAGTTCTTC
>TRBV12-3/TRBV12-4|.|many|TRBJ2-5
CASSLMSVIVGQETQYF
TGTGCCAGCAGTTTAATGTCCGTCATTGTGGGACAAGAGACCCAGTACTTC
>TRBV9|TRBD2|.|TRBJ2-3
CASSVSGVGTDTQYF
TGTGCCAGCAGCGTAAGCGGGGTCGGCACAGATACGCAGTATTTT
>TRBV29-1|.|.|TRBJ2-1
CSTGLRSYNEQFF
TGCAGCACTGGACTGCGATCCTACAATGAGCAGTTCTTC
>TRBV6-5|.|many|TRBJ1-4
CASSYRGETEKLFF
TGTGCCAGCAGTTACCGGGGGGAGACTGAAAAACTGTTTTTT
>TRBV28|.|many|TRBJ2-6
CALGDSGANVLTF
TGTGCCCTAGGGGACTCTGGGGCCAACGTCCTGACTTTC
>TRBV9|TRBD2|many|TRBJ2-5
CASSVASGTKETQYF
TGTGCCAGCAGCGTAGCTAGCGGGACTAAGGAGACCCAGTACTTC
>TRBV5-1|TRBD1|few|TRBJ2-3
CASSRDSRTDTQYF
TGCGCCAGCAGCCGGGACAGCCGCACAGATACGCAGTATTTT
>TRBV28|.|many|TRBJ2-6
CASLPSGANVLTF
TGTGCCAGCCTTCCGTCTGGGGCCAACGTCCTGACTTTC
>TRBV10-2|.|many|TRBJ1-1
CASREGPYTEAFF
TGCGCCAGCAGGGAAGGACCGTACACTGAAGCTTTCTTT
>TRBV3-1|TRBD2|few|TRBJ2-1
CASSQVIGLAGGLDNEQFF
TGTGCCAGCAGCCAAGTAATTGGACTAGCGGGAGGGCTAGACAATGAGCAGTTCTTC
>TRBV5-1|TRBD2|few|TRBJ2-3
CASSLQTGGPADTQYF
TGCGCCAGCAGCTTGCAGACGGGAGGGCCAGCAGATACGCAGTATTTT
>TRBV5-5|TRBD1|.|TRBJ1-5
CASSPGTGGRNQPQHF
TGTGCCAGCAGCCCCGGGACAGGGGGCCGGAATCAGCCCCAGCATTTT
>TRBV3-1|.|many|TRBJ2-7
CASSERGYEQYF
TGTGCCAGCAGCGAAAGGGGCTACGAGCAGTACTTC
>TRBV28|.|many|TRBJ2-3
CASDEGTATDTQYF
TGTGCCAGCGATGAGGGAACAGCCACAGATACGCAGTATTTT
>TRBV5-1|TRBD2|many|TRBJ2-5
CASSSETSGVIF
TGCGCCAGCAGCTCCGAGACTAGCGGGGTGATCTTC
>TRBV6-2/TRBV6-3|TRBD2|.|TRBJ2-1
CASSSSGRDFNEQFF
TGTGCCAGCAGTAGTAGCGGGAGGGATTTCAATGAGCAGTTCTTC
>TRBV20-1|TRBD2|.|TRBJ2-5
CSARVPGGLQETQYF
TGCAGTGCTAGGGTACCGGGAGGGCTCCAAGAGACCCAGTACTTC
>TRBV6-9|.|few|TRBJ2-7
CASRNRAGSYEQYF
TGTGCCAGCAGGAATAGGGCAGGGTCGTACGAGCAGTACTTC